This T cell receptor (beta chain) is drawn from a study of blood T cell repertoires in COVID-19. Study-wide background: Some COVID-19 samples were acute and others convalescent; all came from the United States, Italy and Spain. Nucleic acid was either cDNA or gDNA, and it came from T cells, B-cell-depleted T cells, or PBMCs.

V was clipped by 4 bases and J by 1 base, with 8 bases between them. This CDR3 spans 13 amino acids. Germline assignment: CDR1 SGHRS and CDR2 YFSETQ. Original analysis: The assay estimated nucleated cells by amplifying reference gene primers. Profiled with immunoSEQ multiplex PCR; TCRdb holds only in-frame clones, not every one. V, J and clone size are taken as reported in that table, and D and trimming were inferred from the DNA itself. Of more than 95,000 clones listed, over 70% are singletons. The chain joins TRBV5-1 to TRBJ2-5; tentative D call: TRBD1 (6 bases). The source material was peripheral blood. The TCR sequence derives from a man between 60 and 75 years old with acute or convalescent COVID-19. The CDR3 region has the DNA TGCGCCAGCAGCGGGGACACCCAAGAGACCCAGTACTTC. Its translation: CASSGDTQETQYF.